The 2 T cell receptor beta chains below were found in one sample sequenced in a study of T cells in Graves' hyperthyroidism and ophthalmopathy. Using RNA transcripts as the source, TCR beta CDR3 regions were amplified. The HTBI primer set was used in a first-round RT-PCR of the TCR CDR3. In TCRdb, the multiplex PCR reads were re-called with MiXCR into one record per CDR3 protein. Of roughly 170,000 distinct CDR3 sequences listed, approximately 15% are singletons. Material for sequencing was blood. Every receptor here comes from a woman aged 45-65 years with Graves' hyperthyroidism.

This clonotype was observed at least ten times. The chain is built from TRBV7-8 and TRBJ2-7; D is unresolved. Germline values: CDR1 SGHVS, CDR2 FQNEAQ. The V and J ends lost 5 bases and 0 bases respectively, with 11 bases between them. CDR3 size: 14 residues. The CDR3 reads CASSPTESSYEQYF. The CDR3 DNA is TGTGCCAGCAGCCCCACAGAGAGCTCCTACGAGCAGTACTTC.

This clonotype was found many times. V gene TRBV29-1 combines with J gene TRBJ1-1; D uncertain. Trimming shortened V by 4 bases and J by 4 bases, and 10 bases separated the two germline ends. Germline values: CDR1 SQVTM, CDR2 ANQGSEA. The length of the CDR3 is 12 residues. The CDR3 bases are TGCAGCGTTGTATGGGCTAGCACTGAAGCTTTCTTT. Protein product: CSVVWASTEAFF. The whole variable domain, filled in from reference TRBV29-1 and TRBJ1-1, reads SAVISQKPSRDICQRGTSLTIQCQVDSQVTMMFWYRQQPGQSLTLIATANQGSEATYESGFVIDKFPISRPNLTFSTLTVSNMSPEDSSIYLCSVVWASTEAFFGQGTRLTVV.